The sample holds a few counts of the clone carrying this TCR beta chain. Its specificity is not known. These data are taken from a study of T-cell reconstitution after alpha-beta-depleted transplantation in children. Findings and caveats of the study: T-cell numbers and diversity, one year after transplant, stemmed largely from T cells that were newly produced.

Unique molecular identifiers were used in preparing the TCRbeta library. TCRdb re-analysed the PCR reads in MiXCR, keeping a single row per CDR3 protein. Of a few hundred thousand distinct CDR3 sequences in the sample, more than 20% were seen once. The CDR3 has 15 residues. CDR1 and CDR2 from the germline V gene are MNHNS and SASEGT. Between the trimmed V and J ends, which lost 6 bases and 2 bases, there was a span of 16 bases. This chain links TRBV6-1 with TRBJ2-5, with D perhaps matching TRBD2 (5 bases). Specimen: PBMCs, collected before TCRalphabeta/CD19-depleted stem cell transplant. The TCR was taken from a boy in the first two years of life with Wiskott-Aldrich syndrome, due to receive a stem cell transplant. The CDR3: CASRPRTGGQETQYF. CDR3 in DNA: TGTGCCAGCAGGCCTAGGACCGGCGGGCAAGAGACCCAGTACTTC.